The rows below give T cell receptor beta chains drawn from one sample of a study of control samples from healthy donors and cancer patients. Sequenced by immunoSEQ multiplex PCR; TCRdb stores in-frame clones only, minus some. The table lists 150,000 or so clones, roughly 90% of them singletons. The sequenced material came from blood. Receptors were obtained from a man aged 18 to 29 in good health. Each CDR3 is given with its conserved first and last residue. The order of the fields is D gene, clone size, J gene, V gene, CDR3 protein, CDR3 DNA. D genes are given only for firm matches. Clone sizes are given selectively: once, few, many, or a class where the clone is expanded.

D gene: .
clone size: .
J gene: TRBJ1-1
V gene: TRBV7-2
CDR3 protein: CASSLWRQNTEAFF
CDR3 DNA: TGTGCCAGCAGCTTATGGCGGCAGAACACTGAAGCTTTCTTT

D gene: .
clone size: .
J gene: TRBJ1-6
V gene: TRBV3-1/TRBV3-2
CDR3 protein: CASSHPGGISYNSPLHF
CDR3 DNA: TGTGCCAGCAGCCACCCGGGAGGGATTTCGTATAATTCACCCCTCCACTTT

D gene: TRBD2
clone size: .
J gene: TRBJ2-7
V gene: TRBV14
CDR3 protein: CASSRNLAGLYEQYF
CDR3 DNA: TGTGCCAGCAGCCGGAATCTAGCGGGGTTGTACGAGCAGTACTTC

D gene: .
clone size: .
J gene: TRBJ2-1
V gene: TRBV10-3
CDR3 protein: CAISDRSSSNEQFF
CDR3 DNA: TGTGCCATCAGTGATCGGTCCAGTTCCAATGAGCAGTTCTTC

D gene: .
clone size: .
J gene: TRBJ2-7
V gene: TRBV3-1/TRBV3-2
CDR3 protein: CASSRLGSYEQYF
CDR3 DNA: TGTGCCAGCAGCCGACTAGGCTCCTACGAGCAGTACTTC

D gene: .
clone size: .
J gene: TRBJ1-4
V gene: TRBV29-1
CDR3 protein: CSVVSPTNEKLFF
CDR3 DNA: TGCAGCGTTGTTTCCCCAACTAATGAAAAACTGTTTTTT

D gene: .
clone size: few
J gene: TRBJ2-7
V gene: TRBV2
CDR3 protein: CASSDGEGSYEQYF
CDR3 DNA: TGTGCCAGCAGTGATGGGGAAGGCTCCTACGAGCAGTACTTC

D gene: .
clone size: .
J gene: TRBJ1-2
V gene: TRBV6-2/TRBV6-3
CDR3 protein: CASSYSNYGYTF
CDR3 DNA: TGTGCCAGCAGTTACTCTAACTATGGCTACACCTTC

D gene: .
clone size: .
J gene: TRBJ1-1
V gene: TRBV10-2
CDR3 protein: CASSENSGGTEAFF
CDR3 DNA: TGCGCCAGCAGCGAAAACTCGGGGGGCACTGAAGCTTTCTTT

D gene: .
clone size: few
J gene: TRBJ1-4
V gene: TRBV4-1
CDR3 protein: CASRSVGTNEKLFF
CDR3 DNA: TGCGCCAGCAGGTCGGTTGGGACTAATGAAAAACTGTTTTTT

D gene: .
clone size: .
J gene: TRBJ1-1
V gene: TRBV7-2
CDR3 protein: CASSLGQGGYAFF
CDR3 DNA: TGTGCCAGCAGCTTAGGGCAGGGCGGGTATGCTTTCTTT

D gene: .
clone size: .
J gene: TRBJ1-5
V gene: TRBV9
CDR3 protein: CASTREPNSNQPQHF
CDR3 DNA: TGTGCCAGCACTCGGGAGCCGAATAGCAATCAGCCCCAGCATTTT

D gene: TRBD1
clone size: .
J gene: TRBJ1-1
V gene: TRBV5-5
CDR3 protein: CASTRGGGQGEAFF
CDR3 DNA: TGTGCCAGCACCCGAGGGGGTGGACAGGGTGAAGCTTTCTTT

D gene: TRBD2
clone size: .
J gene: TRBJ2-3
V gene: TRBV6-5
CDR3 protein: CASRVLAGIDTQYF
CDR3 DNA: TGTGCCAGCAGGGTCCTAGCGGGGATCGATACGCAGTATTTT

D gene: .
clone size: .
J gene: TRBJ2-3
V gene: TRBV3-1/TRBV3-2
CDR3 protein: CASSQADTQYF
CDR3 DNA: TGTGCCAGCAGCCAAGCAGATACGCAGTATTTT

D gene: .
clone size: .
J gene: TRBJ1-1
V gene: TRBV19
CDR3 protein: CASSSRRTANTEAFF
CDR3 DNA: TGTGCCAGTAGTTCAAGAAGGACAGCGAACACTGAAGCTTTCTTT

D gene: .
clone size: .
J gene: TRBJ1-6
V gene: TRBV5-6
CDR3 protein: CASSPGPGMASPLHF
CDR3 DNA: TGTGCCAGCAGCCCTGGTCCGGGGATGGCTTCACCCCTCCACTTT

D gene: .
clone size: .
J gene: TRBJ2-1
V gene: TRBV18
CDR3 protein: CASLEGRNNEQFF
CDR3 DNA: TGTGCCAGCTTAGAGGGGCGCAACAATGAGCAGTTCTTC

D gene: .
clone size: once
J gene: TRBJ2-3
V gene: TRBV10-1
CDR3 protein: CAIPKYTQYF
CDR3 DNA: TGCGCCATCCCCAAGTACACGCAGTATTTT

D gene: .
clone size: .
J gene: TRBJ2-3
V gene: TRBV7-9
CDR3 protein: CASSLVFDPGAPDTQYF
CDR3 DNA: TGTGCCAGCAGCTTAGTCTTTGATCCGGGGGCCCCAGATACGCAGTATTTT

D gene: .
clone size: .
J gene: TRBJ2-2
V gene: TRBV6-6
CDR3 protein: CASSRSTAGELFF
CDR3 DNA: TGTGCCAGCAGTCGATCGACAGCCGGGGAGCTGTTTTTT

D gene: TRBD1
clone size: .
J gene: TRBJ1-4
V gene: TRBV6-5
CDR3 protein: CASSYLQGPKEKLFF
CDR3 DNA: TGTGCCAGCAGTTACCTACAGGGGCCCAAAGAAAAACTGTTTTTT

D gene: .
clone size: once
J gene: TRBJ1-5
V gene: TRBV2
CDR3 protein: CASRGLRTPYSNQPQHF
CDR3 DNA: TGTGCCAGCAGGGGACTTAGGACACCCTATAGCAATCAGCCCCAGCATTTT

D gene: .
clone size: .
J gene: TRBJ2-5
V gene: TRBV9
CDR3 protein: CASSRNPRGRDFLGEHFGTQYF
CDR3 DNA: TGTGCCAGCAGCCGAAACCCCAGGGGCAGGGATTTTTTAGGGGAGCATTTCGGGACCCAGTACTTC

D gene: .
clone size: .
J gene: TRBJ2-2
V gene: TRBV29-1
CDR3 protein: CSVGKNTGELFF
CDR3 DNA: TGCAGCGTTGGGAAAAACACCGGGGAGCTGTTTTTT

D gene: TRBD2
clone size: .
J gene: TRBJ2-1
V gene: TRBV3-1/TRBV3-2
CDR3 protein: CASSQGLAVYNEQFF
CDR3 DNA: TGTGCCAGCAGCCAAGGGCTAGCGGTGTACAATGAGCAGTTCTTC

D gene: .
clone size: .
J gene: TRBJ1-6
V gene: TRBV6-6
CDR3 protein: CASSYSPGRDNSPLHF
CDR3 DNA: TGTGCCAGCAGTTACTCGCCGGGACGGGATAATTCACCCCTCCACTTT

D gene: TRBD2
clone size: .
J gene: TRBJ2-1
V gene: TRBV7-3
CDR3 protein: CASSSLAGEHEQFF
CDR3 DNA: TGTGCCAGCAGCTCCCTAGCGGGGGAGCATGAGCAGTTCTTC

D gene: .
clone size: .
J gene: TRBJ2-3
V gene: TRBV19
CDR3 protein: CASSRGAAGTDTQYF
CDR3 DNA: TGTGCCAGTTCCAGGGGCGCCGCAGGCACAGATACGCAGTATTTT

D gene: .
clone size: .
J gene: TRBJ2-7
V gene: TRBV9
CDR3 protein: CASSVGTGLSYEQYF
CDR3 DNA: TGTGCCAGCAGCGTGGGGACTGGGCTCTCCTACGAGCAGTACTTC

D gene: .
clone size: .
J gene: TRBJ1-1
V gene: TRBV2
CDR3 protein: CASQIDRDTEAFF
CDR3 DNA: TGTGCCAGCCAAATAGACAGAGACACTGAAGCTTTCTTT

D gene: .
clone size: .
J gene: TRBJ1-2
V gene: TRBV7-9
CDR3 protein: CASSPPPFFRTGDSYGYTF
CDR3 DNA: TGTGCCAGCAGCCCGCCCCCCTTTTTTCGGACGGGCGACTCCTATGGCTACACCTTC

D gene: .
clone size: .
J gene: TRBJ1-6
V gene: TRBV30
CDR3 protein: CAWNGFLTNSPLHF
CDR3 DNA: TGTGCCTGGAACGGGTTCCTAACTAATTCACCCCTCCACTTT

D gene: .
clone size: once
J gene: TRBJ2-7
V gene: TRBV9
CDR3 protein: CASGDLTGSEQYF
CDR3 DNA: TGTGCCAGCGGGGACCTGACGGGGTCCGAGCAGTACTTC

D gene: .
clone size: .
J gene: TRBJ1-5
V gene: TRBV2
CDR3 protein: CASSDGDQPQHF
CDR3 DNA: TGTGCCAGCAGTGACGGAGATCAGCCCCAGCATTTT

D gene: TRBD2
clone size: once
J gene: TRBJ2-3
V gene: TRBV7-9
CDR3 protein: CASSLRTSGGVDTQYF
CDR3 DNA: TGTGCCAGCAGCTTAAGGACTAGCGGGGGTGTAGATACGCAGTATTTT

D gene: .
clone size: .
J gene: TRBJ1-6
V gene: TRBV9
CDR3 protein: CASSPHLSSPLHF
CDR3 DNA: TGTGCCAGCAGCCCCCACCTAAGTTCACCCCTCCACTTT

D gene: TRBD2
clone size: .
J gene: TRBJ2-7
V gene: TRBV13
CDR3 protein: CASSLGAGLAGDSYEQYF
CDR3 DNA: TGTGCCAGCAGCTTAGGTGCGGGTCTAGCGGGGGATTCCTACGAGCAGTACTTC

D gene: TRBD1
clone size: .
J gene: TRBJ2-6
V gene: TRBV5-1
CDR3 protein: CASSARQGGSKGANVLTF
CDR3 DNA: TGCGCCAGCAGCGCTCGACAGGGGGGGTCGAAAGGGGCCAACGTCCTGACTTTC

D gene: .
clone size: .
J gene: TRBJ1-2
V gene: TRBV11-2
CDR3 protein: CASSLVGRYYGYTF
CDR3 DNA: TGTGCCAGCAGCTTAGTGGGCAGGTACTATGGCTACACCTTC

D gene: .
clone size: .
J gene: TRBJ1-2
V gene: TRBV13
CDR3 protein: CASSLGPGAYGYTF
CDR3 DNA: TGTGCCAGCAGCTTAGGCCCCGGGGCCTATGGCTACACCTTC

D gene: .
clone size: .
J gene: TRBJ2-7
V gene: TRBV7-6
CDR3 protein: CASSLNRGVSYEQYF
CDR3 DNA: TGTGCCAGCAGCCTGAACCGGGGCGTCTCCTACGAGCAGTACTTC

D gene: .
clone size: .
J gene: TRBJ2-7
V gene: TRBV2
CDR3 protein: CALSRMTTYEQYF
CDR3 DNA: TGTGCCCTCTCAAGGATGACGACCTACGAGCAGTACTTC

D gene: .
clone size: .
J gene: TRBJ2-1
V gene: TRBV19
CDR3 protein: CASSILNNEQFF
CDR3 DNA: TGTGCCAGTAGTATCCTCAACAATGAGCAGTTCTTC

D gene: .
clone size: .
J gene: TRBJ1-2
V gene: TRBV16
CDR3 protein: CASSQFRDDGYTF
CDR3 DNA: TGTGCCAGCAGCCAATTCCGGGACGATGGCTACACCTTC

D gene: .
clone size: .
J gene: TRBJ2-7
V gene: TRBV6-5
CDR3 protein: CASSRSERFSYEQYF
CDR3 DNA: TGTGCCAGCAGCCGGTCCGAGCGGTTCTCCTACGAGCAGTACTTC

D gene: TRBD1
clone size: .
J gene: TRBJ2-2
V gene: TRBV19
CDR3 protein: CATRQGNTGELFF
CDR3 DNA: TGTGCCACCCGACAGGGGAATACCGGGGAGCTGTTTTTT

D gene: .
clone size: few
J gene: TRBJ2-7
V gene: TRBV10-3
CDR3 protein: CAINDGTNYEQYF
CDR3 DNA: TGTGCCATCAATGACGGGACCAACTACGAGCAGTACTTC

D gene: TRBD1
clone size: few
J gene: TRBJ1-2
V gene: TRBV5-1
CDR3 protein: CASSSPGTGGVYGYTF
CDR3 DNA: TGCGCCAGCAGCTCCCCCGGGACAGGGGGTGTCTATGGCTACACCTTC

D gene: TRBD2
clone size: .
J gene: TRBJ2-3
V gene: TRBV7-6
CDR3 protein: CASSPIGGGPSNTQYF
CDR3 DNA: TGTGCCAGCAGTCCCATCGGGGGGGGGCCTTCTAATACGCAGTATTTT

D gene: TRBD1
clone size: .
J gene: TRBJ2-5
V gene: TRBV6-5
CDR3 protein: CATGGQGDLTQYF
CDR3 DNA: TGTGCCACCGGTGGACAGGGGGATTTGACCCAGTACTTC

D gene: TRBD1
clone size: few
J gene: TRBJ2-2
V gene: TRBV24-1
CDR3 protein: CATSDDRDTGELFF
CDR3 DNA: TGTGCCACCAGTGATGACAGGGACACCGGGGAGCTGTTTTTT

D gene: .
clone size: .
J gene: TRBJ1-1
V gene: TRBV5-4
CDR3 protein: CASRNVGGSNTEAFF
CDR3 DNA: TGTGCCAGCCGTAACGTCGGGGGCTCCAACACTGAAGCTTTCTTT

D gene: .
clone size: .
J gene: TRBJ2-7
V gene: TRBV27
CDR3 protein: CASSRSPALSVYEQYF
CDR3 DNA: TGTGCCAGCAGTCGCTCACCGGCCTTGTCGGTCTACGAGCAGTACTTC

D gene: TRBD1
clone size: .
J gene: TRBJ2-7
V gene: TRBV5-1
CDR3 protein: CASSLAVQRQGPAYEQYF
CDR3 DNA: TGCGCCAGCAGCTTGGCGGTCCAACGACAGGGACCAGCCTACGAGCAGTACTTC